These T cell receptor beta chains were read from a single sample in a study of molecular identifiers for immune sequencing clone quantification. MiXCR, run by TCRdb on the PCR reads, gives a single entry per CDR3 protein. Seen here are approximately 500,000 distinct CDR3 sequences, roughly a fifth observed once, and the top ten hold around 0.84%. Sequenced: naive CD8+ T cells from blood, with Jurkat cell RNA spiked in. Receptors originate from a human donor in good health. Some libraries in this study had Jurkat cell RNA spiked in. Both conserved end residues are part of each CDR3. A D gene is named only where the DNA matches it firmly. Some rows mark clone size as missing; the rest say once, few, many or name a class of expanded clone.

TRBD2	TRBV27	TRBJ2-7	few	TGTGCCAGCAGTTCCCTCACCGGGACTAGGGCCCACGAGCAGTACTTC	CASSSLTGTRAHEQYF
.	TRBV4-1	TRBJ1-5	many	TGCGCCAGCAGCCAAGTCGAGGGGGGCAATCAGCCCCAGCATTTT	CASSQVEGGNQPQHF
.	TRBV9	TRBJ2-3	many	TGTGCCAGCAGCGCTGGCGGGGAAGATACGCAGTATTTT	CASSAGGEDTQYF
.	TRBV27	TRBJ2-3	many	TGTGCCAGCAGTTTATCGTTACTCCTCACAGATACGCAGTATTTT	CASSLSLLLTDTQYF
TRBD2	TRBV20-1	TRBJ2-7	few	TGCAGTGCCAACAATAGCGGGAGCTCCTACGAGCAGTACTTC	CSANNSGSSYEQYF
.	TRBV12-5	TRBJ2-3	many	TGTGCTAGTGGTCCAGGGCTTACGGGGGGCCGTACAGATACGCAGTATTTT	CASGPGLTGGRTDTQYF
TRBD2	TRBV6-5	TRBJ2-7	few	TGTGCCAGCAGTTACCAATCCCCGGGAGGGCCCTACGAGCAGTACTTC	CASSYQSPGGPYEQYF
.	TRBV20-1	TRBJ2-7	.	TGCAGTGCTAGAGACACAAAATTTTACGAGCAGTACTTC	CSARDTKFYEQYF
TRBD2	TRBV27	TRBJ2-1	many	TGTGCCAGCAGTTCGGGGGGGCGCGGCAGGGAGCAGTTCTTC	CASSSGGRGREQFF
.	TRBV7-2	TRBJ2-7	many	TGTGCCAGCAGCTCGTCCCTGGACAACCACGAGCAGTACTTC	CASSSSLDNHEQYF
TRBD2	TRBV6-5	TRBJ2-2	many	TGTGCCAGCAGTTCCGACGGACTAGCGGGACTTAACACCGGGGAGCTGTTTTTT	CASSSDGLAGLNTGELFF
.	TRBV7-9	TRBJ2-3	many	TGTGCCAGCAGCGGCCCCCTGGCAGATACGCAGTATTTT	CASSGPLADTQYF
TRBD1	TRBV4-3	TRBJ1-6	few	TGCGCCAGCAGCCAAGATCCCCCGGACAGGGTGGAAGATTATTATTCACCCCTCCACTTT	CASSQDPPDRVEDYYSPLHF
.	TRBV4-1	TRBJ1-1	many	TGTGCCAGCAGCCCGGGATCGAACACTGAAGCTTTCTTT	CASSPGSNTEAFF
TRBD1	TRBV6-2/TRBV6-3	TRBJ1-1	few	TGTGCCAGCAGCCCAGGGACAGGGGGCATGAACACTGAAGCTTTCTTT	CASSPGTGGMNTEAFF
.	TRBV7-9	TRBJ2-3	many	TGTGCCAGCAGCGCTTCCCAAACCGGGGGGCAAAGCACAGATACGCAGTATTTT	CASSASQTGGQSTDTQYF
.	TRBV6-2/TRBV6-3	TRBJ2-5	.	TGTGCCCGCAGGCCCGACAGTCAACAAGAGACCCAGTACTTC	CARRPDSQQETQYF
TRBD1	TRBV6-2/TRBV6-3	TRBJ1-1	many	TGTGCCAGCAGTTCGAAAGACAGGGTTTCCGAAGCTTTCTTT	CASSSKDRVSEAFF
.	TRBV5-1	TRBJ2-3	many	TGCGCCAGCAGCCCGGGGACGGTGACTAGCACAGATACGCAGTATTTT	CASSPGTVTSTDTQYF
.	TRBV7-6	TRBJ2-2	many	TGTGCCAGCAGCTTAGCTGATGCCGGGGAGCTGTTTTTT	CASSLADAGELFF
TRBD1	TRBV30	TRBJ1-6	few	TGTGCCTGGAGTCCTGGGACAGGGGGGGATTCACCCCTCCACTTT	CAWSPGTGGDSPLHF
TRBD2	TRBV6-5	TRBJ2-5	.	TGTGCCAGCAGTTACACCCCTAGCGGAGCCCAAGAGACCCAGTACTTC	CASSYTPSGAQETQYF
.	TRBV19	TRBJ1-5	few	TGTGCCAGTAGGATCTCAGGGGAGCCCCAGCATTTT	CASRISGEPQHF
.	TRBV11-3	TRBJ2-1	few	TGTGCCAGCAGCTTAGGAGCAAGTTCCTACAATGAGCAGTTCTTC	CASSLGASSYNEQFF
.	TRBV15	TRBJ1-5	.	TGTGCCACCGGCGGCTGGTTCGATCAGCCCCAGCATTTT	CATGGWFDQPQHF
.	TRBV14	TRBJ1-6	.	TGTGCCAGCAGCCAAAGTCTAACAAATTCACCCCTCCACTTT	CASSQSLTNSPLHF
.	TRBV24-1	TRBJ1-3	few	TGTGCCACCAGTGGGTCGAACTCTGGAAACACCATATATTTT	CATSGSNSGNTIYF
TRBD1	TRBV4-1	TRBJ2-5	few	TGCGCCAGCAGCCAAGGGTTGAGGACAGGGGTCTCGGAGACCCAGTACTTC	CASSQGLRTGVSETQYF
.	TRBV27	TRBJ2-7	few	TGTGCCAGCAGTTTATGGAGCGGAAAGAGCTCCTACGAGCAGTACTTC	CASSLWSGKSSYEQYF
TRBD1	TRBV2	TRBJ1-1	.	TGTGCCAGCAGTGAAATATACAGGGGCACCACTGAAGCTTTCTTT	CASSEIYRGTTEAFF
.	TRBV2	TRBJ1-3	few	TGTGCCAGCCTCGAGTCCAGCACTGGAAACACCATATATTTT	CASLESSTGNTIYF
.	TRBV4-3	TRBJ2-7	.	TGCGCCAGCAGCCAAGATTTCGGGGGTTCCTTCTACGAGCAGTACTTC	CASSQDFGGSFYEQYF
TRBD2	TRBV20-1	TRBJ2-3	many	TGCAGTTTCTACTATGGCGGGAGTAAGGATACGCAGTATTTT	CSFYYGGSKDTQYF
TRBD2	TRBV20-1	TRBJ2-7	many	TGCAGTGCTAGAGGGTTCGCCGGTCGGGAGGGCGAGCAGTACTTC	CSARGFAGREGEQYF
TRBD2	TRBV20-1	TRBJ2-2	.	TGCAGTGCTAGTGGACTAGCGGGGGGCCGCACCGGGGAGCTGTTTTTT	CSASGLAGGRTGELFF
.	TRBV5-6	TRBJ2-7	few	TGTGCCAGCAGCTCCGGAAGCTCTCCCTACGAGCAGTACTTC	CASSSGSSPYEQYF
.	TRBV27	TRBJ2-7	few	TGTGCCAGCAGTTTATCGTCGGGGGCTCTCGAGCAGTACTTC	CASSLSSGALEQYF
TRBD2	TRBV6-2/TRBV6-3	TRBJ2-3	.	TGTGCCAGCAGGTGGACTAGCGGGGGAGATACGCAGTATTTT	CASRWTSGGDTQYF
.	TRBV7-9	TRBJ1-2	.	TGTGCCAGCAGCTCCAGAGAAGACTATGGCTACACCTTC	CASSSREDYGYTF
.	TRBV7-6	TRBJ2-7	few	TGTGCCAGCAGCGCCCAACAGGGTGTCTCCTACGAGCAGTACTTC	CASSAQQGVSYEQYF
TRBD2	TRBV19	TRBJ2-7	.	TGTGCCAGTAGGGCTAGCGGGAGTTACGAGCAGTACTTC	CASRASGSYEQYF